This T cell receptor beta chain was found in a study of T cell responses to AZD1222 COVID-19 vaccine. Study observations and caveats: The repertoires were collected only after the peak T cell response. Spike-specific TCR depth and breadth grew after two AZD1222 doses.

Germline lookup yields CDR1 KGHSH and CDR2 LQKENI. Trimming shortened V by 0 bases and J by 4 bases, and 4 bases separated the two germline ends. CDR3 size: 13 residues. The protocol was immunoSEQ multiplex PCR, while the TCRdb copy is restricted to in-frame clones and leaves out a portion. This table has about 110,000 clones, roughly nine tenths appearing once. About this clone: Its antigen is still unknown.

This clonotype was obtained from an adult in good health. The chain couples TRBV18 to TRBJ2-1; D unclear. The sample here was peripheral blood, taken on day 0 of AZD1222 vaccination. The CDR3, as DNA: TGTGCCAGCTCACCACCGACATACAATGAGCAGTTCTTC. Its translation: CASSPPTYNEQFF.